Listed below are T cell receptor beta chains from one sample, sequenced in a study of blood T cell repertoires in COVID-19. Sequencing used immunoSEQ multiplex PCR; TCRdb keeps in-frame clones, though not all of them. The sample consists of 400,000 to 450,000 clones, approximately 89% of them appearing once. The sequencing sample was made of peripheral blood. These receptors originate from a woman aged 35 to 49 with COVID-19, enrolled during active disease. CDR3s include the opening cysteine and the closing phenylalanine or tryptophan. D genes are given only for firm matches. Size is omitted from some rows. Given values are once, few, many or a class for expanded clones.

V gene: TRBV28; D gene: -; clone size: -; J gene: TRBJ2-7; CDR3 DNA: TGTGCCAGCAGAGGGGGGGCAGGGGGCGGCGGGAGAAGAATAGGTTTGGTCTACGAGCAGTACTTC; CDR3 protein: CASRGGAGGGGRRIGLVYEQYF
V gene: TRBV24-1; D gene: TRBD1; clone size: -; J gene: TRBJ2-7; CDR3 DNA: TGTGCCACCAGTGACCCCACAGGGGCCTACGAGCAGTACTTC; CDR3 protein: CATSDPTGAYEQYF
V gene: TRBV29-1; D gene: -; clone size: once; J gene: TRBJ1-1; CDR3 DNA: TGCAGCGTTGAAGTATCCAGAAACACTGAAGCTTTCTTT; CDR3 protein: CSVEVSRNTEAFF
V gene: TRBV27; D gene: TRBD2; clone size: -; J gene: TRBJ2-1; CDR3 DNA: TGTGCCAGCAGTTCCCTCACTAGCGGGAGAACCACCTACAATGAGCAGTTCTTC; CDR3 protein: CASSSLTSGRTTYNEQFF
V gene: TRBV4-3; D gene: -; clone size: -; J gene: TRBJ1-5; CDR3 DNA: TGCGCCAGCAGCCAGCAGGGGTCTCCCAATCAGCCCCAGCATTTT; CDR3 protein: CASSQQGSPNQPQHF
V gene: TRBV7-2; D gene: -; clone size: -; J gene: TRBJ1-3; CDR3 DNA: TGTGCCAGCAGCTTAAATATAGGCGGCTCTGGAAACACCATATATTTT; CDR3 protein: CASSLNIGGSGNTIYF
V gene: TRBV5-4; D gene: TRBD1; clone size: -; J gene: TRBJ2-1; CDR3 DNA: TGTGCCAGCAGCTTAGGACAGGTCCCCACAACGAGGCAGTTCTTC; CDR3 protein: CASSLGQVPTTRQFF
V gene: TRBV3-1/TRBV3-2; D gene: -; clone size: -; J gene: TRBJ1-1; CDR3 DNA: TGTGCCAGCAGCCAAGATAATGCAGGGCTTACCACTGAAGCTTTCTTT; CDR3 protein: CASSQDNAGLTTEAFF
V gene: TRBV7-2; D gene: -; clone size: -; J gene: TRBJ1-4; CDR3 DNA: TGTGCCAGCAGCGCAGATTGGGAGACTAATGAAAAACTGTTTTTT; CDR3 protein: CASSADWETNEKLFF
V gene: TRBV19; D gene: -; clone size: -; J gene: TRBJ1-2; CDR3 DNA: TGTGCCAGTAGTATACCCCACAGGCTTGGCTACACCTTC; CDR3 protein: CASSIPHRLGYTF
V gene: TRBV28; D gene: TRBD1; clone size: -; J gene: TRBJ1-2; CDR3 DNA: TGTGCCAGCAGCATGGACAGGGGGGCGTATGGCTACACCTTC; CDR3 protein: CASSMDRGAYGYTF
V gene: TRBV5-6; D gene: -; clone size: -; J gene: TRBJ1-1; CDR3 DNA: TGTGCCAGCAGCTTGGGTTATCACACTGAAGCTTTCTTT; CDR3 protein: CASSLGYHTEAFF
V gene: TRBV9; D gene: TRBD2; clone size: -; J gene: TRBJ2-7; CDR3 DNA: TGTGCCAGCAGCGCTAGTAGCGGGGGCAAACCCTACGAGCAGTACTTC; CDR3 protein: CASSASSGGKPYEQYF
V gene: TRBV19; D gene: -; clone size: -; J gene: TRBJ2-2; CDR3 DNA: TGTGCCAGTAGTATCGTCCGGTCAACCACCGGGGAGCTGTTTTTT; CDR3 protein: CASSIVRSTTGELFF
V gene: TRBV7-2; D gene: TRBD2; clone size: -; J gene: TRBJ2-5; CDR3 DNA: TGTGCCAGCAGCTTGCAACTAGCGGGAGGTAGGGAGACCCAGTACTTC; CDR3 protein: CASSLQLAGGRETQYF
V gene: TRBV5-1; D gene: -; clone size: -; J gene: TRBJ1-1; CDR3 DNA: TGCGCCAGCAGCTTGGCCGCGGGGGCGAAGTGGGACACTGAAGCTTTCTTT; CDR3 protein: CASSLAAGAKWDTEAFF
V gene: TRBV23-1; D gene: -; clone size: -; J gene: TRBJ2-5; CDR3 DNA: TGCGCCAGCAGTCAACCAACTAGCTTACAAGAGACCCAGTACTTC; CDR3 protein: CASSQPTSLQETQYF
V gene: TRBV7-6; D gene: -; clone size: once; J gene: TRBJ1-3; CDR3 DNA: TGTGCCAGCAGCTTAGGAGGGAGTTCTGGAAACACCATATATTTT; CDR3 protein: CASSLGGSSGNTIYF
V gene: TRBV19; D gene: -; clone size: -; J gene: TRBJ2-2; CDR3 DNA: TGTGCCAGTAGTATAAGCCCGCGTTCCGGGGAGCTGTTTTTT; CDR3 protein: CASSISPRSGELFF
V gene: TRBV18; D gene: TRBD1; clone size: -; J gene: TRBJ2-6; CDR3 DNA: TGTGCCAGCTCAAAAAGATCTCCGGACAGGGGGCTCGTCTCTGGGGCCAACGTCCTGACTTTC; CDR3 protein: CASSKRSPDRGLVSGANVLTF
V gene: TRBV20-1; D gene: -; clone size: -; J gene: TRBJ1-1; CDR3 DNA: TGCAGTGCTAGTGATACAGGTGCTTTCTTT; CDR3 protein: CSASDTGAFF
V gene: TRBV5-1; D gene: TRBD2; clone size: -; J gene: TRBJ2-2; CDR3 DNA: TGCGCCAGCAGCCCCGATCCGGGACTAGCGGACACCGGGGAGCTGTTTTTT; CDR3 protein: CASSPDPGLADTGELFF
V gene: TRBV4-3; D gene: -; clone size: -; J gene: TRBJ1-2; CDR3 DNA: TGCGCCAGCAGCCAAACCGGACAGTATGGCTACACCTTC; CDR3 protein: CASSQTGQYGYTF
V gene: TRBV7-2; D gene: -; clone size: -; J gene: TRBJ1-5; CDR3 DNA: TGTGCCAGCGCCGGCGACATTCGACAGCCCCAGCATTTT; CDR3 protein: CASAGDIRQPQHF
V gene: TRBV5-6; D gene: TRBD1; clone size: -; J gene: TRBJ1-4; CDR3 DNA: TGTGCCAGCAGCTCGGACAGGGTATATGGAAAACTGTTTTTT; CDR3 protein: CASSSDRVYGKLFF
V gene: TRBV28; D gene: -; clone size: -; J gene: TRBJ1-2; CDR3 DNA: TGTGCCAGCAGTTTTGGTGGCGGGACTAACTATGGCTACACCTTC; CDR3 protein: CASSFGGGTNYGYTF
V gene: TRBV28; D gene: -; clone size: -; J gene: TRBJ1-6; CDR3 DNA: TGTGCCACCCAATCAATACAGGGTCCTAATTCACCCCTCCACTTT; CDR3 protein: CATQSIQGPNSPLHF